The 13 T cell receptor beta chains below all came from one sample that was sequenced in a study of Ad26.COV2.S vaccination and SARS-CoV-2 variants. Treatment described: some 19 received Ad26.COV2.S at low or high dose, single or two shots; 5 received placebo; per-sample allocation not given. The samples date from day 63 after the first vaccine or placebo injection. Sequencing was performed with immunoSEQ multiplex PCR; in TCRdb, only in-frame clones are kept and a portion is missing. The sample shows 300,000 to 400,000 clones, 88% of them seen only once. Sequences were derived from peripheral blood, sampled in a trial of Ad26.COV2.S vaccine versus placebo. These TCRs come from a person between 18 and 65 years old who received the Ad26.COV2.S COVID-19 vaccine or a placebo.

This sequence joins TRBV7-8 and TRBJ1-2, with D possibly matching TRBD1 (5 bases). The V end lost 7 bases, the J end lost 4 bases, and 22 bases lay between the germline ends. This CDR3 has 16 residues. CDR1 and CDR2 (germline): SGHVS, FQNEAQ. The CDR3 DNA reads TGTGCCAGCACCAGAGAGCCCAGCGAGGGGCTCTATGGCTACACCTTC. Protein: CASTREPSEGLYGYTF.

This clone was observed a handful of times. This chain uses TRBV3-1 (or the pseudogene TRBV3-2) with TRBJ1-5; the D is unclear. The CDR3 is 15 amino acids. V dropped 1 base and J dropped 2 bases, with 9 bases sitting between them. In germline, CDR1 is LGHDT, CDR2 YNNKEL (reference sequence). CDR3 DNA: TGTGCCAGCAGCCAAGGGCCCTTGGGCAATCAGCCCCAGCATTTT. This codes for CASSQGPLGNQPQHF.

The chain recombines TRBV4-3 with TRBJ1-4; D gene ambiguous. The CDR3 is 14 amino acids. V dropped 6 bases and J dropped 4 bases, with 12 bases sitting between them. Germline V gene sequence: CDR1 LGHNA, CDR2 YSLEER. This chain's CDR3 is CASRPDGYNEKLFF. DNA for the CDR3: TGCGCCAGCAGGCCCGACGGATATAATGAAAAACTGTTTTTT.

The rearrangement uses TRBV19 and TRBJ2-7; 8 positions match TRBD1. The CDR3 loop spans 11 amino acids. V lost 8 bases and J lost 5; bases outside the gene matches: 2. Germline V lookup: CDR1 LNHDA, CDR2 SQIVND (reference sequence). The CDR3 sequence is CASQQGDEQYF. CDR3 sequence (DNA): TGTGCCAGTCAACAGGGGGACGAGCAGTACTTC.

The chain employs TRBV28 and TRBJ2-7, with 7 bases aligning to TRBD2. Germline CDR1 is MDHEN and CDR2 is SYDVKM. The CDR3 has 13 amino acids. Trimming took 10 bases from V and 0 from J; bases not matched to a gene: 6. The CDR3 region has the DNA TGTGCCACCCTCAGCGGGGTCTCCTACGAGCAGTACTTC. Its translation is CATLSGVSYEQYF.

The chain links TRBV5-1 to TRBJ2-1; D gene unclear. The germline V and J ends were trimmed by 4 bases and 12 bases, with 20 bases remaining between them. The CDR3 extends over 14 amino acids. Germline assignment: CDR1 SGHRS and CDR2 YFSETQ. The CDR3 is CASSQLRTPTAQFF. The CDR3 bases are TGCGCCAGCAGCCAACTACGAACCCCAACAGCGCAGTTCTTC.

This chain links TRBV6-1 with TRBJ2-3, with 11 bases matching TRBD2. Germline V CDR1 and CDR2: MNHNS, SASEGT. The CDR3 spans 15 residues. V shed 1 base, J shed 4 bases, and the junction held 1 base outside the gene matches. The CDR3 sequence: CASSEVAGGPDTQYF. The CDR3, as DNA: TGTGCCAGCAGTGAAGTAGCGGGGGGGCCAGATACGCAGTATTTT.

The V call is TRBV10-3, the J call TRBJ2-7; perhaps TRBD1 as D (5 bases). This CDR3 is 12 amino acids long. V lost 7 bases to trimming and J lost 3 bases, with 10 bases between them. Germline CDR1 reads ENHRY; CDR2 reads SYGVKD. This chain's CDR3 is CAITDTSYEQYF. CDR3 nucleotide sequence: TGTGCCATCACGGACACGAGCTACGAGCAGTACTTC.

The rearrangement joins TRBV6-5 to TRBJ1-6, with a possible D match to TRBD1 (5 bases). The CDR3 is made up of 12 amino acids. V lost 6 bases, J lost 10 bases, and 10 bases lay in between. Germline V gene sequence: CDR1 MNHEY, CDR2 SVGAGI. CDR3 loop: CASRMDISPLHF. The CDR3 DNA reads as TGTGCCAGCAGAATGGACATCTCACCCCTCCACTTT.

The chain uses TRBV7-2 and TRBJ1-1; D remains unclear. Germline V gene data show CDR1 as SGHTA and CDR2 as FQGNSA. This CDR3 comprises 13 residues. V lost 2 bases to trimming and J lost 1 base, with 5 bases between them. CDR3 residues: CASSLQENTEAFF. Written as DNA, the CDR3 is TGTGCCAGCAGCTTACAGGAGAACACTGAAGCTTTCTTT.

The chain has TRBV18 and TRBJ1-5; D remains ambiguous. The V end lost 1 base, the J end lost 2 bases, and 9 bases lay between the germline ends. The CDR3 length is 15 residues. The V gene's germline CDR1 is KGHSH and CDR2 LQKENI. The CDR3: CASSPLGSGNQPQHF. The CDR3 nucleotides are TGTGCCAGCTCACCACTGGGCTCTGGCAATCAGCCCCAGCATTTT.

V and J are TRBV27 and TRBJ2-7; D possibly matches TRBD1 or TRBD2 (5 bases each). Per the germline V gene, CDR1 is MNHEY and CDR2 is SMNVEV (reference sequence). V lost 8 bases and J 4 bases, leaving 24 bases between the germline ends. The CDR3 spans 16 residues. CDR3 protein: CASAYQLRDLRYEQYF. CDR3 nucleotides: TGTGCCAGCGCATACCAACTCCGGGACCTTAGGTACGAGCAGTACTTC.

V is TRBV6-5 and J is TRBJ2-5; D not resolved. This CDR3 has 13 residues. Germline V lookup: CDR1 MNHEY, CDR2 SVGAGI. V lost 6 bases and J 0 bases, leaving 8 bases between the germline ends. In DNA form, the CDR3 reads TGTGCCAGCAGAAGCCCTTACCAAGAGACCCAGTACTTC. This translates into CASRSPYQETQYF.